This T cell receptor beta chain comes out of a study of cytomegalovirus exposure and HLA in healthy donors. Overall study results and limits: The tendency of first-cohort TCR clusters to co-occur in the 110 or so validation repertoires emerged from a later analysis. A list of 164 TCR beta chains associated with cytomegalovirus was given. Rarity characterized most TCR sequences, yet some public TCRs appeared in many donors.

As concerns this clone: Its target is unknown.

Profiling relied on immunoSEQ multiplex PCR, and the TCRdb table lists in-frame clones only, not all of them. There are 78,000 or so clones in the sample; less than 96% occur only once, and roughly 1.5% lies in the top ten. The trim removed 5 bases at V and 2 bases at J, leaving 4 bases unmatched. The germline V gene encodes CDR1 SGHVS and CDR2 FNYEAQ. The CDR3 has 15 amino acids. The specimen was PBMCs. This TCR was recovered from a man aged 18 to 35 in good health and CMV-seropositive. V and J are TRBV7-6 and TRBJ2-3; 10 bases fit TRBD1. CDR3 sequence: CASSRQGAVTDTQYF. In DNA, the CDR3 is TGTGCCAGCAGCCGACAGGGGGCGGTCACAGATACGCAGTATTTT.